The T cell receptor beta chain described here comes from a study of graft-versus-host responses after intestinal transplantation. Looking at the study overall: Each transplant was multivisceral, liver-intestinal, or isolated intestinal.

Once graft tissue had been processed, intraepithelial and lamina propria lymphocytes were released. Per the germline V gene, CDR1 is MGHDK and CDR2 is SYGVNS. The CDR3 is 14 residues long. Losses at the gene ends were 6 bases for V and 7 bases for J; bases not matched to a gene: 8. Study-wide points: Allograft graft-versus-host to host-versus-graft clonal ratios ran high in patients with graft-donor T cell macrochimerism. Investigators detected GvH clones in recipient marrow, with some emerging earlier in ileum or blood. After transplant, early declines in HvG clones were associated with peak levels of circulating GvH clones.

Only in-frame clones appear in the TCRdb table, and some are missing; sequencing was by immunoSEQ multiplex PCR. Of approximately 15,000 clones listed, around three fifths are singletons. On this clone: Its antigen remains unidentified.

This TCR was recovered from a human patient who received an intestinal transplant, so some T cells may come from the graft donor. The sequencing here drew on ileum tissue, taken 524 days after transplant. The chain is built from TRBV25-1 and TRBJ1-4, with 7 positions matching TRBD1. CDR3 loop: CASSPRGRTEKLFF. In DNA, the CDR3 is TGTGCCAGCAGCCCCAGGGGGAGGACTGAAAAACTGTTTTTT. The entire variable domain, with the rest obtained from reference TRBV25-1 and TRBJ1-4, is as follows: EADIYQTPRYLVIGTGKKITLECSQTMGHDKMYWYQQDPGMELHLIHYSYGVNSTEKGDLSSESTVSRIRTEHFPLTLESARPSHTSQYLCASSPRGRTEKLFFGSGTQLSVL.